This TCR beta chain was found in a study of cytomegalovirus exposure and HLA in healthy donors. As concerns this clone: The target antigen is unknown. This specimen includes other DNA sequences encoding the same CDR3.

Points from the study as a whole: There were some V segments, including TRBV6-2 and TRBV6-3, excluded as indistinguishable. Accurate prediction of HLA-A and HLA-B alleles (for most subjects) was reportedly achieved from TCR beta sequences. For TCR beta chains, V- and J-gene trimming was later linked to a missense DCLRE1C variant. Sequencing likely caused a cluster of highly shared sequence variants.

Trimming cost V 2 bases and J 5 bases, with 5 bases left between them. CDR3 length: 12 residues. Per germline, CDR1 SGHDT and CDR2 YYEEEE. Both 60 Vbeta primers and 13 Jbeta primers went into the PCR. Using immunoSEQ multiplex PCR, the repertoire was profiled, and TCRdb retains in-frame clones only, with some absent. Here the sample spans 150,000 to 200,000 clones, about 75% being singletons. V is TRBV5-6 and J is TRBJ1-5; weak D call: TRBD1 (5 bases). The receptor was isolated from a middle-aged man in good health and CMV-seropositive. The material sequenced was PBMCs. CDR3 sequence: CASSLGDQPQHF. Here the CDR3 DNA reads TGTGCCAGCAGCTTAGGGGATCAGCCCCAGCATTTT.